This is a list of T cell receptor beta chains from one sample in a study of blood T cell repertoires in acute mononucleosis. The assay was immunoSEQ multiplex PCR, and TCRdb's table has in-frame clones only and misses some. This sample carries under 2,500 clones, 25% to 30% of them seen once, and the ten largest clones take 35% to 55%. Sequences were derived from EBV YVL epitope tetramer+ CD8+ T cells sorted from PBMCs, sampled during acute infectious mononucleosis. Receptor source: a young woman with infectious mononucleosis caused by EBV. CDR3s include the opening cysteine and the closing phenylalanine or tryptophan. The D gene is left open where the match is weak. Clone size is shown for a subset of rows, as once, few, many or a class of expanded clone.

clone_size: .; j_call: TRBJ2-3; v_call: TRBV7-3; d_call: TRBD2; cdr3_aa: CASSRTSGSGDTQYF; cdr3_nt: TGTGCCAGCAGCCGGACAAGCGGGAGTGGCGATACGCAGTATTTT
clone_size: many; j_call: TRBJ2-7; v_call: TRBV27; d_call: .; cdr3_aa: CASRPRSASYEQYF; cdr3_nt: TGTGCCAGCAGACCCAGGAGCGCGTCCTACGAGCAGTACTTC
clone_size: many; j_call: TRBJ2-7; v_call: TRBV13; d_call: TRBD2; cdr3_aa: CASSQPLAGSHEQYF; cdr3_nt: TGCGCCAGCAGCCAACCCTTAGCGGGATCCCACGAGCAGTACTTC
clone_size: .; j_call: TRBJ2-1; v_call: TRBV28; d_call: .; cdr3_aa: CASSRYSDEFF; cdr3_nt: TGTGCCAGCAGCCGCTATAGCGATGAGTTCTTC
clone_size: .; j_call: TRBJ2-3; v_call: TRBV11-2; d_call: .; cdr3_aa: CASSGVGRGSTDTQYF; cdr3_nt: TGTGCCAGCAGTGGGGTCGGTCGCGGGAGCACAGATACGCAGTATTTT
clone_size: few; j_call: TRBJ1-1; v_call: TRBV27; d_call: .; cdr3_aa: CATGETGNTEAFF; cdr3_nt: TGTGCCACCGGGGAGACAGGGAACACTGAAGCTTTCTTT
clone_size: few; j_call: TRBJ2-3; v_call: TRBV11-3; d_call: TRBD2; cdr3_aa: CASAGTSGSGNTQYF; cdr3_nt: TGTGCCAGCGCGGGGACTAGCGGGAGTGGCAATACGCAGTATTTT
clone_size: few; j_call: TRBJ2-1; v_call: TRBV7-6; d_call: .; cdr3_aa: CASEAPQGNEQFF; cdr3_nt: TGTGCCAGCGAAGCTCCACAGGGTAATGAGCAGTTCTTC
clone_size: .; j_call: TRBJ2-5; v_call: TRBV6-5; d_call: TRBD1; cdr3_aa: CASRQQGEETQYF; cdr3_nt: TGTGCCAGCAGGCAACAGGGGGAGGAGACCCAGTACTTC
clone_size: many; j_call: TRBJ2-1; v_call: TRBV6-6; d_call: .; cdr3_aa: CASMVGSSYNEQFF; cdr3_nt: TGTGCCAGCATGGTCGGGAGCTCCTACAATGAGCAGTTCTTC
clone_size: .; j_call: TRBJ1-1; v_call: TRBV27; d_call: .; cdr3_aa: CASSFLGQTMNAEAFF; cdr3_nt: TGTGCCAGCAGTTTTCTAGGACAGACAATGAACGCTGAAGCTTTCTTT
clone_size: .; j_call: TRBJ2-1; v_call: TRBV30; d_call: .; cdr3_aa: CAWRGGPAYNEQFF; cdr3_nt: TGTGCCTGGAGAGGTGGGCCGGCGTACAATGAGCAGTTCTTC
clone_size: many; j_call: TRBJ2-7; v_call: TRBV7-2; d_call: TRBD2; cdr3_aa: CASSLVLAGVHEQYF; cdr3_nt: TGTGCCAGCAGCTTAGTCCTAGCGGGAGTTCACGAGCAGTACTTC
clone_size: few; j_call: TRBJ2-3; v_call: TRBV28; d_call: .; cdr3_aa: CASSHMLDTQYF; cdr3_nt: TGTGCCAGCAGCCATATGTTAGATACGCAGTATTTT
clone_size: .; j_call: TRBJ1-1; v_call: TRBV27; d_call: .; cdr3_aa: CASSFLKTMNTEAFF; cdr3_nt: TGTGCCAGCAGTTTTCTGAAGACAATGAACACTGAAGCTTTCTTT
clone_size: few; j_call: TRBJ2-1; v_call: TRBV5-6; d_call: .; cdr3_aa: CASSDYNEQFF; cdr3_nt: TGTGCCAGCAGCGACTACAATGAGCAGTTCTTC
clone_size: few; j_call: TRBJ2-2; v_call: TRBV19; d_call: .; cdr3_aa: CATTHPLVFGELFFF; cdr3_nt: .
clone_size: .; j_call: TRBJ2-7; v_call: TRBV6-1; d_call: TRBD1; cdr3_aa: CAISEPGTGWPYEQYF; cdr3_nt: TGTGCCATCAGTGAGCCGGGGACAGGGTGGCCCTACGAGCAGTACTTC
clone_size: .; j_call: TRBJ2-1; v_call: TRBV29-1; d_call: TRBD2; cdr3_aa: CSVGGTATGTSGAYSYNEQFF; cdr3_nt: TGCAGCGTAGGAGGGACAGCTACCGGGACTAGCGGGGCATACTCCTACAATGAGCAGTTCTTC
clone_size: .; j_call: TRBJ2-1; v_call: TRBV29-1; d_call: TRBD2; cdr3_aa: CCVGGTGSGASGAYSYNEQFF; cdr3_nt: TGCTGCGTAGGAGGGACTGGGTCGGGGGCTAGCGGGGCATACTCCTACAATGAGCAGTTCTTC
clone_size: .; j_call: TRBJ2-2; v_call: TRBV29-1; d_call: TRBD2; cdr3_aa: CVAKPAGLAGGSNTGELFF; cdr3_nt: TGCGTTGCCAAGCCCGCCGGACTAGCGGGAGGTTCGAACACCGGGGAGCTGTTTTTT
clone_size: medium-sized; j_call: TRBJ1-2; v_call: TRBV29-1; d_call: .; cdr3_aa: CSAEARAGYTF; cdr3_nt: TGCAGCGCTGAGGCTCGGGCTGGCTACACCTTC
clone_size: .; j_call: TRBJ2-3; v_call: TRBV11-2; d_call: TRBD2; cdr3_aa: CASSPFPASGSADTQYF; cdr3_nt: TGTGCCAGCAGCCCCTTTCCGGCTAGCGGGAGCGCAGATACGCAGTATTTT
clone_size: .; j_call: TRBJ2-3; v_call: TRBV7-6; d_call: TRBD1; cdr3_aa: CASRAGTGGTDTQYF; cdr3_nt: TGTGCCAGCAGGGCCGGGACAGGGGGCACAGATACGCAGTATTTT
clone_size: .; j_call: TRBJ2-3; v_call: TRBV7-6; d_call: TRBD2; cdr3_aa: CASSKGLAGVGDTQYF; cdr3_nt: TGTGCCAGCAGCAAGGGACTAGCGGGAGTGGGAGATACGCAGTATTTT
clone_size: .; j_call: TRBJ2-2; v_call: TRBV29-1; d_call: TRBD2; cdr3_aa: CSVAKPAGLAGGSNSGELFF; cdr3_nt: TGCAGCGTTGCCAAGCCCGCCGGACTAGCGGGTGGTTCGAACTCCGGGGAGCTGTTTTTT
clone_size: .; j_call: TRBJ1-1; v_call: TRBV27; d_call: TRBD1; cdr3_aa: CASSLLGQTMCTEAFF; cdr3_nt: TGTGCCAGCAGTCTTCTGGGACAGACAATGTGCACTGAAGCTTTCTTT
clone_size: .; j_call: TRBJ1-1; v_call: TRBV27; d_call: TRBD1; cdr3_aa: CASSFLGQTMNCEAFF; cdr3_nt: TGTGCCAGCAGTTTTCTGGGACAGACAATGAACTGTGAAGCTTTCTTT
clone_size: once; j_call: TRBJ2-2; v_call: TRBV29-1; d_call: TRBD2; cdr3_aa: CSVAKPAGLAGGSNTGETFF; cdr3_nt: TGCAGCGTTGCCAAGCCCGCCGGACTAGCGGGAGGTTCGAACACCGGGGAAACGTTTTTT
clone_size: few; j_call: TRBJ2-7; v_call: TRBV27; d_call: TRBD2; cdr3_aa: CASEGVVSSGGTEQYF; cdr3_nt: TGTGCCAGCGAGGGGGTGGTGTCTAGCGGGGGCACCGAGCAGTACTTC
clone_size: .; j_call: TRBJ2-1; v_call: TRBV29-1; d_call: .; cdr3_aa: CSVGGTGSGGAYSYNEQFF; cdr3_nt: TGCAGCGTAGGAGGGACAGGGTCCGGGGGGGCATACTCCTACAATGAGCAGTTCTTC
clone_size: many; j_call: TRBJ2-3; v_call: TRBV7-9; d_call: TRBD1; cdr3_aa: CASRAGTGGTDTQYF; cdr3_nt: TGTGCCAGCAGGGCCGGGACAGGGGGCACAGATACGCAGTATTTT
clone_size: .; j_call: TRBJ2-7; v_call: TRBV5-1; d_call: .; cdr3_aa: CASSLAETAKEQYF; cdr3_nt: TGCGCCAGCAGCTTGGCCGAGACAGCCAAAGAGCAGTACTTC
clone_size: many; j_call: TRBJ2-7; v_call: TRBV10-3; d_call: TRBD1; cdr3_aa: CAISEPGTGWPYEQYF; cdr3_nt: TGTGCCATCAGTGAGCCGGGGACAGGGTGGCCCTACGAGCAGTACTTC
clone_size: few; j_call: TRBJ2-1; v_call: TRBV29-1; d_call: TRBD2; cdr3_aa: CSVGGTVSGTSWAYSYNEQFF; cdr3_nt: TGCAGCGTAGGAGGGACAGTGTCCGGGACTAGCTGGGCATACTCCTACAATGAGCAGTTCTTC
clone_size: few; j_call: TRBJ2-1; v_call: TRBV29-1; d_call: TRBD2; cdr3_aa: CSVVWTGSGTSVAYSYNEQFF; cdr3_nt: TGCAGCGTAGTATGGACAGGGTCCGGGACTAGCGTGGCATACTCCTACAATGAGCAGTTCTTC
clone_size: once; j_call: TRBJ1-5; v_call: TRBV28; d_call: .; cdr3_aa: CASSFLLGGVKPQHF; cdr3_nt: TGTGCCAGCAGTTTCCTTCTGGGGGGGGTAAAGCCCCAGCATTTT
clone_size: .; j_call: TRBJ2-1; v_call: TRBV7-2; d_call: TRBD2; cdr3_aa: CASRPTLGLAGEKFF; cdr3_nt: TGTGCCAGCAGACCAACCCTGGGACTAGCAGGTGAGAAGTTCTTC
clone_size: once; j_call: TRBJ1-1; v_call: TRBV25-1; d_call: .; cdr3_aa: CASSEAFF; cdr3_nt: TGTGCCAGCAGTGAAGCTTTCTTT
clone_size: .; j_call: TRBJ2-1; v_call: TRBV29-1; d_call: TRBD2; cdr3_aa: CSVGGTSGAYSYNEQFF; cdr3_nt: TGCAGCGTAGGAGGGACTAGCGGGGCATACTCCTACAATGAGCAGTTCTTC
clone_size: .; j_call: TRBJ2-7; v_call: TRBV4-1; d_call: TRBD2; cdr3_aa: CASRPLAGSHEQYF; cdr3_nt: TGCGCCAGCAGGCCCTTAGCGGGATCCCACGAGCAGTACTTC
clone_size: few; j_call: TRBJ2-3; v_call: TRBV11-2; d_call: TRBD1; cdr3_aa: CASSPSTGGTDTQYF; cdr3_nt: TGTGCCAGCTCACCCTCGACAGGGGGCACAGATACGCAGTATTTT
clone_size: few; j_call: TRBJ2-7; v_call: TRBV6-5; d_call: TRBD2; cdr3_aa: CASRQLAGGRYEQYF; cdr3_nt: TGTGCCAGCAGACAACTAGCGGGAGGTCGCTACGAGCAGTACTTC
clone_size: .; j_call: TRBJ2-1; v_call: TRBV29-1; d_call: TRBD2; cdr3_aa: CSVGVTGSGTSGAFSYNEQFF; cdr3_nt: TGCAGCGTAGGAGTGACAGGGTCCGGGACTAGCGGGGCATTCTCCTACAATGAGCAGTTCTTC
clone_size: .; j_call: TRBJ2-1; v_call: TRBV6-6; d_call: .; cdr3_aa: CASSPNLGLNEQFF; cdr3_nt: TGTGCCAGCAGCCCGAATCTCGGGTTGAATGAGCAGTTCTTC
clone_size: .; j_call: TRBJ1-5; v_call: TRBV28; d_call: .; cdr3_aa: CASSFLLGGMAQPQHF; cdr3_nt: TGTGCCAGCAGTTTCCTTCTGGGGGGGATGGCTCAGCCCCAGCATTTT
clone_size: few; j_call: TRBJ1-1; v_call: TRBV25-1; d_call: .; cdr3_aa: CASSEWGGEAFF; cdr3_nt: TGTGCCAGCAGTGAATGGGGGGGTGAAGCTTTCTTT
clone_size: large; j_call: TRBJ1-1; v_call: TRBV28; d_call: TRBD1; cdr3_aa: CASSLGTAGRTEAFF; cdr3_nt: TGTGCCAGCAGCCTTGGGACAGCTGGGAGGACTGAAGCTTTCTTT
clone_size: many; j_call: TRBJ2-1; v_call: TRBV7-6; d_call: .; cdr3_aa: CASSFDPGYNEQFF; cdr3_nt: TGTGCCAGCAGCTTCGACCCAGGGTACAATGAGCAGTTCTTC
clone_size: few; j_call: TRBJ2-7; v_call: TRBV27; d_call: TRBD2; cdr3_aa: CASSGTTSVAYEQYF; cdr3_nt: TGTGCCAGCAGTGGTACGACTAGCGTAGCCTACGAGCAGTACTTC
clone_size: .; j_call: TRBJ2-1; v_call: TRBV29-1; d_call: TRBD2; cdr3_aa: CSVGGTSGTSGAYSYNEQFF; cdr3_nt: TGCAGCGTAGGAGGGACTAGCGGGACTAGCGGGGCATACTCCTACAATGAGCAGTTCTTC
clone_size: .; j_call: TRBJ1-2; v_call: TRBV23-1; d_call: .; cdr3_aa: CASSPHADGDTF; cdr3_nt: TGCGCCAGCAGTCCTCACGCCGATGGAGACACCTTC
clone_size: few; j_call: TRBJ2-1; v_call: TRBV5-6; d_call: .; cdr3_aa: CASLFSGNEQFF; cdr3_nt: TGTGCCAGCTTGTTTTCGGGCAATGAGCAGTTCTTC
clone_size: .; j_call: TRBJ2-7; v_call: TRBV11-3; d_call: .; cdr3_aa: CASSLLPTGEQYF; cdr3_nt: TGTGCCAGCAGCTTACTCCCCACGGGCGAGCAGTACTTC
clone_size: .; j_call: TRBJ2-1; v_call: TRBV29-1; d_call: TRBD2; cdr3_aa: CSVGGTGSGTSGAYSFFEQFF; cdr3_nt: TGCAGCGTAGGAGGGACAGGGTCCGGGACTAGCGGGGCATACTCCTTCTTTGAGCAGTTCTTC
clone_size: .; j_call: TRBJ2-1; v_call: TRBV29-1; d_call: .; cdr3_aa: CSVGGTGYGASGAYSYNEQFF; cdr3_nt: TGCAGCGTAGGAGGGACAGGTTACGGGGCTAGCGGGGCATACTCCTACAATGAGCAGTTCTTC
clone_size: few; j_call: TRBJ2-1; v_call: TRBV29-1; d_call: TRBD1; cdr3_aa: CSVGGTGSGTCGGYSYNEQFF; cdr3_nt: TGCAGCGTAGGAGGGACAGGGTCCGGGACTTGCGGGGGATACTCCTACAATGAGCAGTTCTTC
clone_size: few; j_call: TRBJ1-5; v_call: TRBV28; d_call: .; cdr3_aa: CASSFLLGGAQPLLF; cdr3_nt: TGTGCCAGCAGTTTCCTTCTGGGGGGGGCTCAGCCCCTGCTTTTT
clone_size: .; j_call: TRBJ2-1; v_call: TRBV28; d_call: .; cdr3_aa: CASSRYSDEQFF; cdr3_nt: TGTGCCAGCAGCCGCTATAGCGATGAGCAGTTCTTC
clone_size: .; j_call: TRBJ1-5; v_call: TRBV28; d_call: .; cdr3_aa: CGSCFLLGGAQPQHF; cdr3_nt: TGTGGCAGCTGTTTCCTTCTGGGGGGGGCTCAGCCCCAGCATTTT